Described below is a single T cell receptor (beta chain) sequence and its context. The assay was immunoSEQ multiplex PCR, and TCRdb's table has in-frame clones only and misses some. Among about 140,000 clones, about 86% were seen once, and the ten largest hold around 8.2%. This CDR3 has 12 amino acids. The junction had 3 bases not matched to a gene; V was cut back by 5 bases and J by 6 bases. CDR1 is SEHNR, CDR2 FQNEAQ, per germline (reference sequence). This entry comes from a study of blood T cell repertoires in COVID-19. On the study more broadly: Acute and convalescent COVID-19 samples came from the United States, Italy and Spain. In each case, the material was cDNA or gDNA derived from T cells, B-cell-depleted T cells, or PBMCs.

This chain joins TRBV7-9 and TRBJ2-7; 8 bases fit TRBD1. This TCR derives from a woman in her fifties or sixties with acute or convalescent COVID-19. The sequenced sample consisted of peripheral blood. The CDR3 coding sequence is TGTGCCAGCAGCAGGACAGGGATCGAGCAGTACTTC. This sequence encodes CASSRTGIEQYF.